This passage covers 10 T cell receptor beta chains from one sample sequenced in a study of T cell responses to AZD1222 COVID-19 vaccine. TCRdb's copy holds only in-frame clones and misses some; the assay was immunoSEQ multiplex PCR. The table records 200,000 or so clones, almost 95% of them present only once. Sample: peripheral blood, taken on day 0 of AZD1222 vaccination. The receptors stem from an adult in good health.

Only a few counts were recorded for this clone. V gene TRBV28 combines with J gene TRBJ1-1; TRBD1 is a possible D gene (5 bases). The CDR3 covers 15 residues. Trimming pared 1 base from V and 1 base from J, leaving 10 bases between. Germline assignment: CDR1 MDHEN and CDR2 SYDVKM. Written as DNA, the CDR3 is TGTGCCAGCAGTTTATTGGGGGAGACGAACACTGAAGCTTTCTTT. Encoded protein: CASSLLGETNTEAFF. Looking up the rest from reference TRBV28 and TRBJ1-1 gives the full variable domain: DVKVTQSSRYLVKRTGEKVFLECVQDMDHENMFWYRQDPGLGLRLIYFSYDVKMKEKGDIPEGYSVSREKKERFSLILESASTNQTSMYLCASSLLGETNTEAFFGQGTRLTVV.

This clone has just a few counts. The rearrangement links TRBV7-2 to TRBJ2-1; no clear D. The CDR3 consists of 13 residues. Between the trimmed V and J ends, which lost 0 bases and 8 bases, there was a span of 8 bases. Germline V gives CDR1 SGHTA, CDR2 FQGNSA. CDR3 sequence: CASSLAAIHEQFF. Written as DNA, the CDR3 is TGTGCCAGCAGCTTAGCAGCTATCCATGAGCAGTTCTTC.

V is TRBV10-2 and J is TRBJ1-1, with D maybe TRBD1 (6 bases). The V gene lost 6 bases and the J gene lost 3 bases, with 8 bases spanning the gap. The CDR3 loop spans 12 amino acids. Germline CDR1 WSHSY, CDR2 SAAADI. CDR3 loop: CASRGADTEAFF. CDR3 sequence (DNA): TGCGCCAGCAGGGGGGCTGACACTGAAGCTTTCTTT.

The chain is built from TRBV27 and TRBJ2-2, with D uncertain. Trimming removed 4 bases from V and 1 base from J, with 4 bases in between. The CDR3 has 13 amino acids. The V gene's germline CDR1 is MNHEY and CDR2 SMNVEV (reference sequence). The CDR3 DNA reads TGTGCCAGCAGTTGGGGGAACACCGGGGAGCTGTTTTTT. Encoded protein: CASSWGNTGELFF.

The gene calls are TRBV4-1 and TRBJ1-1; maybe TRBD1 (5 bases). Trimming cost V 0 bases and J 0 bases, with 14 bases left between them. Germline assignment: CDR1 MGHRA and CDR2 YSYEKL. The CDR3 totals 17 residues. The CDR3 protein is CASSQDRGRRLNTEAFF. CDR3 sequence (DNA): TGCGCCAGCAGCCAAGATAGGGGCAGGAGACTGAACACTGAAGCTTTCTTT.

The table lists this clone with a count of one. This chain connects TRBV27 to TRBJ2-1; possibly TRBD1 or TRBD2 for D (6 bases each). Trimming took 7 bases from V and 5 from J, leaving 15 bases between them. The CDR3 runs 14 residues. From germline, CDR1 is MNHEY and CDR2 SMNVEV (reference sequence). CDR3 residues: CASTVGGWDNEQFF. The CDR3 DNA is TGTGCCAGCACCGTAGGGGGGTGGGACAATGAGCAGTTCTTC.

J is TRBJ1-1 and V is TRBV2; TRBD1 is a possible D gene (5 bases). CDR1 and CDR2 (germline): SNHLY, FYNNEI. V was pared by 6 bases and J by 0 bases, with 11 bases between. This CDR3 is 14 amino acids long. The CDR3 DNA reads as TGTGCCAGCAGCAGAAGACAGTTGAACACTGAAGCTTTCTTT. Translating it yields CASSRRQLNTEAFF.

The chain uses TRBV6-5 and TRBJ1-1; D unclear. V gave up 8 bases and J gave up 4 bases, with 8 bases separating them. Per germline, CDR1 MNHEY and CDR2 SVGAGI. This CDR3 comprises 11 residues. In DNA, the CDR3 is TGTGCCAGCGTTCGGGGCACTGAAGCTTTCTTT. Its protein product is CASVRGTEAFF.

V gene TRBV2 combines with J gene TRBJ1-2; the D is unclear. V was shortened by 6 bases and J by 8 bases, with 13 bases between the two germline ends. The CDR3 is made up of 12 amino acids. CDR1 SNHLY and CDR2 FYNNEI come from the germline V gene. CDR3 DNA sequence: TGTGCCAGCAGCCTTACGGGAGGCGGCTACACCTTC. Translating gives CASSLTGGGYTF.

The V gene is TRBV5-1, the J gene TRBJ2-1; a possible D gene is TRBD2 (6 bases). Between the trimmed V and J ends, which lost 4 bases and 8 bases, there was a span of 25 bases. The germline gives CDR1 SGHRS, CDR2 YFSETQ. This CDR3 spans 17 amino acids. The CDR3 loop is CASSLRGDPIPADEQFF. As DNA, the CDR3 is TGCGCCAGCAGCCTGCGGGGAGACCCCATCCCGGCCGATGAGCAGTTCTTC.